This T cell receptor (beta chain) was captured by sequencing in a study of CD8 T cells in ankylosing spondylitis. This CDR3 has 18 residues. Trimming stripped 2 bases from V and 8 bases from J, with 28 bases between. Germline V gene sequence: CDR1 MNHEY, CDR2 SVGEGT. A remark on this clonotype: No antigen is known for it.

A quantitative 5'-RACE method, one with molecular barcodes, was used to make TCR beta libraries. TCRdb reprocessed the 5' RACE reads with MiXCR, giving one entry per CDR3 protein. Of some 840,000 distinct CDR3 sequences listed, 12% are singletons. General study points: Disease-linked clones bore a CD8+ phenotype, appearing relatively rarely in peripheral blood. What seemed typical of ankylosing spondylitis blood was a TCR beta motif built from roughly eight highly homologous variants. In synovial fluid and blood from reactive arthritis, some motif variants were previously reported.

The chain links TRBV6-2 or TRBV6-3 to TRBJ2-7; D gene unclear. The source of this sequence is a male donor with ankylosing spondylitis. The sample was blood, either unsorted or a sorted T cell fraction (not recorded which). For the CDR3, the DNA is TGTGCCAGCAGTTACCCCTCCCCCCGCTCATTTCGGAGACCGCAGCAGTACTTC. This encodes CASSYPSPRSFRRPQQYF.